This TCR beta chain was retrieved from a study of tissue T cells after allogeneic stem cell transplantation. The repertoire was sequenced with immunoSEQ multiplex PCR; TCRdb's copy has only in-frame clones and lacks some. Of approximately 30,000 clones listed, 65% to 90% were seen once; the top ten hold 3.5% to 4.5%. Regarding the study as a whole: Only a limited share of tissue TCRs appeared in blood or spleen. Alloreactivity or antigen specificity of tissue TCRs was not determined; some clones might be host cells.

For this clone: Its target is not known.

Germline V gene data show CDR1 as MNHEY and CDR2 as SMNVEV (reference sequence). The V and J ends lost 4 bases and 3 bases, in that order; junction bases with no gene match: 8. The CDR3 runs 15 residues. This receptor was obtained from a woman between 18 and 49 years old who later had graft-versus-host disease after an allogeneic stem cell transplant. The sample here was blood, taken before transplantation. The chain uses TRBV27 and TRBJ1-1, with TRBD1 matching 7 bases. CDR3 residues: CASSSAGGWDTEAFF. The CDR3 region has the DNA TGTGCCAGCAGTTCGGCAGGGGGGTGGGACACTGAAGCTTTCTTT.